These T cell receptor beta chains were read from a single sample in a study of T cell responses to AZD1222 COVID-19 vaccine. Repertoires were generated with immunoSEQ multiplex PCR, while TCRdb's copy carries only in-frame clones and drops some. Among 100,000 or so clones, approximately 88% were seen once, and the ten largest hold roughly a sixth. The source material was peripheral blood, sampled on day 0 of AZD1222 vaccination. The receptor set was obtained from an adult in good health. Both conserved end residues are part of each CDR3. A D gene is named only where the DNA matches it firmly. Part of the rows lack a size; the others show once, few, many or a class for expanded clones.

clone_size	d_call	v_call	cdr3_length	j_call	cdr3_aa	cdr3_nt
.	.	TRBV6-6	19	TRBJ2-6	CASSRTARTSNSGANVLTF	TGTGCCAGCAGTCGGACAGCCCGGACCTCTAACTCTGGGGCCAACGTCCTGACTTTC
.	.	TRBV19	13	TRBJ1-5	CATQARNNQPQHF	TGTGCCACCCAGGCGAGGAACAATCAGCCCCAGCATTTT
.	TRBD2	TRBV6-4	17	TRBJ2-2	CASSYYGGRAPTGELFF	TGTGCCAGCTCCTACTACGGCGGGAGGGCCCCCACCGGGGAGCTGTTTTTT
.	TRBD2	TRBV7-6	16	TRBJ2-1	CASSLEGGRATNEQFF	TGTGCCAGCAGCTTAGAAGGCGGGAGGGCCACGAATGAGCAGTTCTTC
.	TRBD2	TRBV6-5	15	TRBJ2-7	CASTTTSGGVYEQYF	TGTGCCAGTACCACTACTAGCGGGGGGGTCTACGAGCAGTACTTC
.	.	TRBV6-5	15	TRBJ1-4	CASTRTAQGNEKLFF	TGTGCCAGCACACGGACCGCCCAAGGGAATGAAAAACTGTTTTTT
.	TRBD1	TRBV6-4	14	TRBJ2-1	CASSDGTGGNEQFF	TGTGCCAGCAGTGACGGGACAGGGGGCAATGAGCAGTTCTTC
.	.	TRBV2	12	TRBJ2-7	CASKGSSYEQYF	TGTGCCAGCAAAGGGAGCTCCTACGAGCAGTACTTC
.	.	TRBV7-3	13	TRBJ2-7	CASSLGQFYEQYF	TGTGCCAGCAGCTTAGGACAGTTCTACGAGCAGTACTTC
.	.	TRBV11-3	16	TRBJ2-7	CASSSPRTGAVHEQYF	TGTGCCAGCAGCTCACCTCGAACCGGAGCCGTTCACGAGCAGTACTTC
.	.	TRBV5-1	14	TRBJ2-3	CASRAQGLGDTQYF	TGCGCCAGCAGGGCACAGGGTTTGGGAGATACGCAGTATTTT
once	.	TRBV13	16	TRBJ1-1	CASSTRVGRGNTEAFF	TGTGCCAGCAGTACGCGGGTGGGGCGGGGGAACACTGAAGCTTTCTTT
.	.	TRBV15	16	TRBJ1-3	CATSRDQTDSGNTIYF	TGTGCCACCAGCAGAGATCAGACAGACTCTGGAAACACCATATATTTT
.	.	TRBV27	14	TRBJ1-5	CASSLGQINQPQHF	TGTGCCAGCAGTTTAGGACAGATCAATCAGCCCCAGCATTTT
.	.	TRBV11-2	14	TRBJ1-3	CASSFENSGNTIYF	TGTGCCAGCAGCTTTGAAAACTCTGGAAACACCATATATTTT
once	TRBD2	TRBV7-9	13	TRBJ2-3	CASTIAGADTQYF	TGTGCCAGCACCATAGCGGGCGCGGATACGCAGTATTTT
.	TRBD1	TRBV6-5	13	TRBJ1-2	CASVRDRNYGYTF	TGTGCCAGCGTCCGGGACAGGAACTATGGCTACACCTTC
.	TRBD1	TRBV27	15	TRBJ2-1	CASSLVRTGYNEQFF	TGTGCCAGCAGTTTAGTCAGGACAGGCTACAATGAGCAGTTCTTC
.	.	TRBV6-2/TRBV6-3	14	TRBJ2-3	CASSSPGSADTQYF	TGTGCCAGCAGTTCACCAGGGTCGGCAGATACGCAGTATTTT
.	TRBD1	TRBV5-1	14	TRBJ2-7	CASTGGTGGNEQYF	TGCGCCAGCACCGGCGGGACAGGGGGCAACGAGCAGTACTTC
once	.	TRBV5-1	14	TRBJ1-1	CASSLGAENTEAFF	TGCGCCAGCAGCCTGGGGGCAGAGAACACTGAAGCTTTCTTT
.	.	TRBV13	17	TRBJ2-2	CASSTPRGRSNTGELFF	TGTGCCAGCAGCACCCCCCGGGGGCGATCGAACACCGGGGAGCTGTTTTTT
.	TRBD1	TRBV9	15	TRBJ1-5	CASSAGQGAGQPQHF	TGTGCCAGCAGCGCGGGACAGGGGGCCGGTCAGCCCCAGCATTTT
.	.	TRBV5-1	15	TRBJ2-1	CASTPGGTSYNEQFF	TGCGCCAGCACCCCCGGAGGGACCTCCTACAATGAGCAGTTCTTC
once	TRBD2	TRBV30	13	TRBJ2-5	CAWSLAGGWSQYF	TGTGCCTGGAGTCTCGCGGGAGGTTGGTCCCAGTACTTC
.	TRBD1	TRBV28	15	TRBJ1-2	CASSAPGQGRNGYTF	TGTGCCAGCAGTGCGCCGGGACAGGGGAGGAATGGCTACACCTTC
.	.	TRBV6-4	13	TRBJ1-5	CASSPQGEQPQHF	TGTGCCAGCAGTCCACAGGGTGAACAGCCCCAGCATTTT
.	.	TRBV5-1	13	TRBJ2-5	CASSLGPQETQYF	TGCGCCAGCAGCCTAGGGCCTCAAGAGACCCAGTACTTC
.	.	TRBV6-6	15	TRBJ1-5	CASSYGQGGNQPQHF	TGTGCCAGCAGTTACGGTCAGGGTGGTAACCAGCCCCAGCATTTT
.	TRBD1	TRBV19	13	TRBJ1-2	CASNDRGHYGYTF	TGTGCCAGTAACGACAGGGGCCACTATGGCTACACCTTC
.	TRBD1	TRBV7-9	13	TRBJ2-7	CASSPTGTDEQYF	TGTGCCAGCAGCCCGACAGGGACCGACGAGCAGTACTTC
.	TRBD1	TRBV5-1	14	TRBJ1-2	CASSEGTGVNGYTF	TGCGCCAGCAGCGAAGGGACAGGGGTGAATGGCTACACCTTC
once	.	TRBV3-1/TRBV3-2	14	TRBJ2-2	CASSRDQNTGELFF	TGTGCCAGCAGCCGGGACCAGAACACCGGGGAGCTGTTTTTT
.	TRBD1	TRBV7-9	13	TRBJ2-2	CASSVTGPGELFF	TGTGCCAGCAGCGTGACAGGGCCCGGGGAGCTGTTTTTT
.	TRBD2	TRBV10-1	12	TRBJ2-3	CASTAGSDTQYF	TGCGCCAGCACAGCGGGATCGGATACGCAGTATTTT
.	.	TRBV20-1	15	TRBJ2-2	CSASRWAENTGELFF	TGCAGTGCTAGTCGTTGGGCGGAGAACACCGGGGAGCTGTTTTTT
.	.	TRBV13	13	TRBJ2-7	CASSLQGGDEQYF	TGTGCCAGCAGCTTACAGGGGGGGGACGAGCAGTACTTC
.	TRBD1	TRBV27	14	TRBJ1-2	CASSLFGQGAGYTF	TGTGCCAGCAGTTTATTCGGACAGGGGGCTGGCTACACCTTC
.	TRBD1	TRBV7-9	13	TRBJ1-2	CASTEGAYYGYTF	TGTGCCAGCACCGAGGGGGCCTACTATGGCTACACCTTC
.	.	TRBV18	14	TRBJ1-3	CASSPSDSGNTIYF	TGTGCCAGCTCACCGTCAGACTCTGGAAACACCATATATTTT
.	.	TRBV3-1/TRBV3-2	14	TRBJ1-2	CASSQDSDLGGYTF	TGTGCCAGCAGCCAAGATTCGGACCTTGGGGGCTACACCTTC
.	.	TRBV6-6	14	TRBJ2-7	CASRRDARSYEQYF	TGTGCCAGCAGACGGGACGCTCGCTCCTACGAGCAGTACTTC